Listed here are 14 T cell receptor beta chains from one sample, sequenced in a study of shared clonotypes between healthy human individuals. Clones were read by immunoSEQ multiplex PCR, and TCRdb kept only the in-frame ones, dropping some. The sample carries roughly 2.2 million clones, around 92% recorded once. The sample taken for sequencing was naive CD4+ T cells from PBMCs. Specified subset: CD45RA+ positively selected. Receptors originate from a man younger than 35 in good health. Some clones in this sample may be carry-over from other donors' samples.

This sequence joins TRBV6-5 and TRBJ2-2; D is unresolved. CDR1 and CDR2 (germline): MNHEY, SVGAGI. V shed 2 bases and J shed 5 bases, with 12 bases lying between them. The length of the CDR3 is 15 residues. CDR3 nucleotides: TGTGCCAGCAGTTACCAGCCCTCCAGAACCGGGGAGCTGTTTTTT. It specifies CASSYQPSRTGELFF.

This chain links TRBV19 with TRBJ1-2, with D maybe TRBD1 (5 bases). Trimming left V 3 bases short and J 3 bases short, with 14 bases between. CDR1 LNHDA and CDR2 SQIVND come from the germline V gene (reference sequence). The CDR3 spans 15 residues. The CDR3 spells CASSMSGPRDYGYTF. In DNA, the CDR3 is TGTGCCAGTAGTATGTCAGGGCCCCGCGACTATGGCTACACCTTC.

With respect to this clone: The identical CDR3 is also encoded by other nucleotide sequences in the sample. The chain recombines TRBV19 with TRBJ1-1, with 8 bases lining up with TRBD1. J gave up 2 bases and V 3 bases, and 2 bases lay outside the gene matches. The germline V gene has CDR1 LNHDA and CDR2 SQIVND (reference sequence). The CDR3 spans 14 residues. This CDR3 is CASSIGTGNTEAFF. The CDR3 DNA is TGTGCCAGTAGTATCGGGACAGGTAACACTGAAGCTTTCTTT.

The V and J genes are TRBV21-1 and TRBJ2-3. TRBV21-1 is assigned pseudogene status. The CDR3 runs to 17 residues. The CDR3 loop is CASSKGRLPGGTDTQYF. CDR3 sequence (DNA): TGTGCCAGCAGCAAAGGAAGGTTGCCTGGTGGCACAGATACGCAGTATTTT.

The chain couples TRBV5-1 to TRBJ1-2, with TRBD1 identical over 7 bases. Germline assignment: CDR1 SGHRS and CDR2 YFSETQ. Germline trimming cut 4 bases from V and 8 bases from J; bases unmatched to any gene: 11. CDR3 length: 14 residues. The CDR3 DNA reads as TGCGCCAGCAGCCAAGCGACAGGGAGTTGGGGCTACACCTTC. Translated: CASSQATGSWGYTF.

Only a few counts were recorded for this clone. The chain links TRBV20-1 to TRBJ1-4; unclear D gene. The germline V and J ends were trimmed by 5 bases and 5 bases, with 6 bases remaining between them. This CDR3 contains 11 residues. CDR1 DFQATT and CDR2 SNEGSKA come from the germline V gene (reference sequence). CDR3 residues: CSAWANEKLFF. The CDR3 DNA reads as TGCAGTGCTTGGGCCAATGAAAAACTGTTTTTT.

J is TRBJ2-2 and V is TRBV5-1, with D tentatively TRBD2 (6 bases). Trimming took 4 bases from V and 4 from J, leaving 11 bases between them. CDR1 and CDR2 from the germline V gene are SGHRS and YFSETQ. This CDR3 has 14 amino acids. CDR3 coding DNA: TGCGCCAGCAGCACGGACTACCCCACCGGGGAGCTGTTTTTT. This translates into CASSTDYPTGELFF. Complete variable domain (other parts from reference TRBV5-1 and TRBJ2-2): KAGVTQTPRYLIKTRGQQVTLSCSPISGHRSVSWYQQTPGQGLQFLFEYFSETQRNKGNFPGRFSGRQFSNSRSEMNVSTLELGDSALYLCASSTDYPTGELFFGEGSRLTVL.

The CDR3 sequence: CASSVGTGGYGEQFF. CDR3 nucleotide sequence: TGTGCCAGCAGCGTAGGGACAGGGGGCTACGGGGAGCAGTTCTTC. The chain links TRBV9 to TRBJ2-1; 11 bases match TRBD1. With V trimmed by 0 bases and J by 10 bases, 6 bases remained unmatched. CDR3 size: 15 residues. CDR1 and CDR2 (germline): SGDLS, YYNGEE. The full variable domain, completed using reference TRBV9 and TRBJ2-1, is DSGVTQTPKHLITATGQRVTLRCSPRSGDLSVYWYQQSLDQGLQFLIQYYNGEERAKGNILERFSAQQFPDLHSELNLSSLELGDSALYFCASSVGTGGYGEQFFGPGTRLTVL.

The CDR3 DNA reads TGTGCCAGCAGTGATCCCGGACAGGCACGCTCTGGAAACACCATATATTTT. Translating it yields CASSDPGQARSGNTIYF. The V and J genes are TRBV6-1 and TRBJ1-3; 7 bases line up with TRBD1. V was clipped by 3 bases and J by 0 bases; unmatched bases: 8. Germline V lookup: CDR1 MNHNS, CDR2 SASEGT. The CDR3 sequence is 17 residues long.

J is TRBJ1-5 and V is TRBV5-1; TRBD1 might be the D (5 bases). Germline assignment: CDR1 SGHRS and CDR2 YFSETQ. Trimming removed 4 bases from V and 1 base from J, with 18 bases in between. The CDR3 spans 17 residues. This CDR3 reads CASSPTGGEGSNQPQHF. The CDR3 DNA is TGCGCCAGCAGCCCGACGGGGGGTGAGGGAAGCAATCAGCCCCAGCATTTT. Full variable domain (missing parts from reference TRBV5-1 and TRBJ1-5): KAGVTQTPRYLIKTRGQQVTLSCSPISGHRSVSWYQQTPGQGLQFLFEYFSETQRNKGNFPGRFSGRQFSNSRSEMNVSTLELGDSALYLCASSPTGGEGSNQPQHFGDGTRLSIL.

This rearrangement joins TRBV27 to TRBJ2-7; D is possibly TRBD1 or TRBD2 (5 bases each). The germline CDR1 and CDR2 sequences are MNHEY and SMNVEV (reference sequence). This CDR3 region has 11 residues. The ends were cut back, 2 bases at V and 9 bases at J, with 8 bases in the middle. DNA for the CDR3: TGTGCCAGCAGTTTACGAGGGGTGCAGTACTTC. The encoded protein is CASSLRGVQYF.

CDR3 sequence: CASSGTSGWDEQFF. The CDR3 nucleotides are TGCGCCAGCAGTGGTACTAGCGGGTGGGATGAGCAGTTCTTC. The V and J genes are TRBV10-2 and TRBJ2-1; 9 nucleotides agree with TRBD2. The CDR3 is 14 amino acids. CDR1 is WSHSY and CDR2 is SAAADI in the germline V gene. V gave up 4 bases and J gave up 8 bases; unmatched junction bases: 6.

This chain uses TRBV18 with TRBJ1-1, with unresolved D. Trimming took 3 bases from V and 8 from J, leaving 7 bases between them. The V gene's germline CDR1 is KGHSH and CDR2 LQKENI. The CDR3 has 11 residues. The CDR3 loop reads CASSPRQEAFF. The CDR3 region has the DNA TGTGCCAGCTCACCCCGGCAAGAAGCTTTCTTT.

The chain employs TRBV5-1 and TRBJ2-3, with TRBD2 identical over 10 bases. This CDR3 spans 17 amino acids. The germline gives CDR1 SGHRS, CDR2 YFSETQ. Losses at the gene ends were 0 bases for V and 4 bases for J; bases not matched to a gene: 8. CDR3 amino acids: CASSLGLAGLEADTQYF. The CDR3 region has the DNA TGCGCCAGCAGCTTGGGACTAGCGGGCTTAGAGGCAGATACGCAGTATTTT.